What follows describes a single T cell receptor beta chain. These data belong to a study of blood T cell repertoires in COVID-19. Study-wide context: Samples representing acute and convalescent COVID-19 were sourced from the United States, Italy and Spain.

The table came from immunoSEQ multiplex PCR; TCRdb's copy has only in-frame clones and leaves some out. The sample carries roughly 100,000 clones, about 90% recorded once. The CDR3 length is 15 residues. V trimming: 6 bases; J trimming: 6 bases; junction bases outside the gene matches: 9. Germline-derived CDR1 and CDR2 are MNHEY and SVGAGI. V is TRBV6-5 and J is TRBJ1-3; the match to TRBD1 covers 9 bases. This receptor was obtained from a woman aged 50 to 60 with COVID-19, enrolled during active disease. The material sequenced was peripheral blood. For the CDR3, the DNA is TGTGCCAGCAGCGGGGACAGGGTAGATATAAACACCATATATTTT. It translates to CASSGDRVDINTIYF.